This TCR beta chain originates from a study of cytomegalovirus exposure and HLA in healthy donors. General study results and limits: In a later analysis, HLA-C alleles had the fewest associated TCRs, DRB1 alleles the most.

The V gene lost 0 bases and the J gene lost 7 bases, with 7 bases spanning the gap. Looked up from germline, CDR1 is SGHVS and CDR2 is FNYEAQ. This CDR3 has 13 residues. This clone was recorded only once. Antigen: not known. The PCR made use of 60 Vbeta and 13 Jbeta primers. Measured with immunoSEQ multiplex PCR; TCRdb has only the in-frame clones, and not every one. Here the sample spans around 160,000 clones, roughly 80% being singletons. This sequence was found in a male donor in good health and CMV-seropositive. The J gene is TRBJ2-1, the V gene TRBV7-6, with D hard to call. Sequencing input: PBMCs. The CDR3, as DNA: TGTGCCAGCAGCTTAGCATCCGTTAATGAGCAGTTCTTC. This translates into CASSLASVNEQFF.